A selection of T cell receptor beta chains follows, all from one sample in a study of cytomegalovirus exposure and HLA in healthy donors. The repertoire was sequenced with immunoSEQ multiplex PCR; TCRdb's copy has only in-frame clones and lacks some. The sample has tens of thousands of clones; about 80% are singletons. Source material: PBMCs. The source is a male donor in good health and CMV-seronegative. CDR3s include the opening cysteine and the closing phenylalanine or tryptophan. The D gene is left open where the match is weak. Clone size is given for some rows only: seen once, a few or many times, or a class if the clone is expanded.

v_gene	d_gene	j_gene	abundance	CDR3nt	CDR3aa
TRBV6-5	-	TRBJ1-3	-	TGTGCCAGCAGTTACGCGGGGACCACTGGAAACACCATATATTTT	CASSYAGTTGNTIYF
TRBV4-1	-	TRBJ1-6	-	TGCGCCAGCAGCTCAAGTCTTCCGAGCTCCTATAATTCACCCCTCCACTTT	CASSSSLPSSYNSPLHF
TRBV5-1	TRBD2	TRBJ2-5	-	TGCGCCAGCAGCTCCGGGACTAGCGGGGGGGGCCAAGAGACCCAGTACTTC	CASSSGTSGGGQETQYF
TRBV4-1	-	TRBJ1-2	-	TGCGCCAGCAGCCAAGAGGCTCTTAACTATGGCTACACCTTC	CASSQEALNYGYTF
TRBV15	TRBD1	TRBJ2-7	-	TGTGCCACCAGCATTGAGGGACAGGTATCCTACGAGCAGTACTTC	CATSIEGQVSYEQYF
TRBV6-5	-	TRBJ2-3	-	TGTGCCACCAGGCGTAGCACAGATACGCAGTATTTT	CATRRSTDTQYF
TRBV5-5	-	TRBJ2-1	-	TGTGCCAGCAGCTTGGACAGGGACAATGAGCAGTTCTTC	CASSLDRDNEQFF
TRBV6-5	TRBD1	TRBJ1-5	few	TGTGCCAGCAGCTCCGGGACAGGTAATCAGCCCCAGCATTTT	CASSSGTGNQPQHF
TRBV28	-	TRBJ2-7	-	TGTGCCAGCCATAGGAACGCGGCCACCTACGAGCAGTACTTC	CASHRNAATYEQYF
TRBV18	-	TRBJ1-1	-	TGTGCCAGCTCACCACGTGGCCCAGGCACTGAAGCTTTCTTT	CASSPRGPGTEAFF
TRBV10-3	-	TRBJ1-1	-	TGTGCCATCAGTGGAGAGGGGGGGCCGAACACTGAAGCTTTCTTT	CAISGEGGPNTEAFF
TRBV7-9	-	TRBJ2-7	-	TGTGCCAGCAGCTTCGGGGAGGTCGGGTACGAGCAGTACTTC	CASSFGEVGYEQYF
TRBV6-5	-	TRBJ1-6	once	TGTGCCAGCATCGACAGAGTAAATTCACCCCTCCACTTT	CASIDRVNSPLHF
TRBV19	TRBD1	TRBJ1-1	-	TGTGCCAGTCAATCCTGGACAGGGGGGTACACTGAAGCTTTCTTT	CASQSWTGGYTEAFF
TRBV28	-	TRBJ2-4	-	TGTGCCAGCAGTTTTGGGCCTAATATAGCCAAAAACATTCAGTACTTC	CASSFGPNIAKNIQYF
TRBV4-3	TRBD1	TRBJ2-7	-	TGCGCCAGCAGCGCGGGGGAGGACAGGGGCGTCTACGAGCAGTACTTC	CASSAGEDRGVYEQYF
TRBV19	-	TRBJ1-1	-	TGTGCCAGTGGAGTGGGGGGGATGAACACTGAAGCTTTCTTT	CASGVGGMNTEAFF
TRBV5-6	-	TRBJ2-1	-	TGTGCCAGCAGCACGGGACAAAGCTACAATGAGCAGTTCTTC	CASSTGQSYNEQFF
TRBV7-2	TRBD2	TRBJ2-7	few	TGTGCCAGCAGCTTAGGGCCTAGCGGGACCTACGAGCAGTACTTC	CASSLGPSGTYEQYF
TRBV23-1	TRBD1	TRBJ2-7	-	TGCGCCAGCAGGAAGGGACAGGGGGTAACCTACGAGCAGTACTTC	CASRKGQGVTYEQYF
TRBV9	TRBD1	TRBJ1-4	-	TGTGCCAGCAGCGTAGGATGGGACAGGGGGTCTGAAAAACTGTTTTTT	CASSVGWDRGSEKLFF
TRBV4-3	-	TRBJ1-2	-	TGCGCCAGCAGCCACAAACACCAGGGTAAAGACTATGGCTACACCTTC	CASSHKHQGKDYGYTF
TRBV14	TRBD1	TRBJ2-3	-	TGTGCCAGCAGCCAAGATCGGACAGGGACGCAGTATTTT	CASSQDRTGTQYF
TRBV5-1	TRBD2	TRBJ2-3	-	TGCGCCAGCACGAATAGCGGGAGGGCCGCAGATACGCAGTATTTT	CASTNSGRAADTQYF
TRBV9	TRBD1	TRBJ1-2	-	TGTGCCAGCAGCGAGGTGACAGGGGGCTATGGCTACACCTTC	CASSEVTGGYGYTF